This T cell receptor (beta chain) comes out of a study of T cell responses to AZD1222 COVID-19 vaccine. The germline gives CDR1 KGHDR, CDR2 SFDVKD. The V and J ends lost 1 base and 9 bases respectively, with 4 bases between them. The CDR3 is 11 residues long. Here immunoSEQ multiplex PCR was the method, and the copy in TCRdb shows in-frame clones only, minus some. Altogether some 170,000 clones are present, more than 80% being singletons, with the ten largest covering 3.5% to 5.5%. Sequencing was performed on peripheral blood, taken 28 days after the second dose of the MenACWY control vaccine. V usage is TRBV24-1 and J usage is TRBJ2-3; D is unclear. The sequence came from an adult who received the MenACWY meningococcal vaccine as a control. CDR3 in amino acids: CATSDLSTQYF. As DNA, the CDR3 is TGTGCCACCAGTGATTTAAGCACGCAGTATTTT.